Listed below are T cell receptor beta chains from one sample, sequenced in a study of cytomegalovirus exposure and HLA in healthy donors. Method: immunoSEQ multiplex PCR; TCRdb's copy keeps in-frame clones and lacks some. In the table there are approximately 150,000 clones, around three quarters of which are singletons. The material sequenced was PBMCs. Every receptor here comes from a woman aged 40 to 50 in good health and CMV-seropositive. The CDR3 runs from the conserved cysteine through the conserved F or W. D genes are given only for firm matches. Part of the rows lack a size; the others show once, few, many or a class for expanded clones.

CDR3nt: TGTGCTAGCAGCTTAGGGACAGCCCAAGAGACCCAGTACTTC
CDR3aa: CASSLGTAQETQYF
j_gene: TRBJ2-5
v_gene: TRBV7-7
abundance: NA
d_gene: TRBD1

CDR3nt: TGTGCCAGCAGCTCGGGGACTAGCGGGGGGGAGCAGTACTTC
CDR3aa: CASSSGTSGGEQYF
j_gene: TRBJ2-7
v_gene: TRBV7-2
abundance: NA
d_gene: TRBD2

CDR3nt: TGTGCCAGCAGCTTAGACCCTACCTACAATGAGCAGTTCTTC
CDR3aa: CASSLDPTYNEQFF
j_gene: TRBJ2-1
v_gene: TRBV7-2
abundance: NA
d_gene: NA

CDR3nt: TGTGCCAGCAGCCCGCGGACAAACTCTGGAAACACCATATATTTT
CDR3aa: CASSPRTNSGNTIYF
j_gene: TRBJ1-3
v_gene: TRBV7-9
abundance: NA
d_gene: NA

CDR3nt: TGTGCCAGCAGTTTCAGCGGGAAGGCCGGGGAGCTGTTTTTT
CDR3aa: CASSFSGKAGELFF
j_gene: TRBJ2-2
v_gene: TRBV27
abundance: NA
d_gene: TRBD2

CDR3nt: TGTGCCAGCAGCTTAAACTTGAATACGCAGTATTTT
CDR3aa: CASSLNLNTQYF
j_gene: TRBJ2-3
v_gene: TRBV5-6
abundance: NA
d_gene: NA

CDR3nt: TGTGCCAGCAGCTACGACAGTTTGAACGAGCAGTACTTC
CDR3aa: CASSYDSLNEQYF
j_gene: TRBJ2-7
v_gene: TRBV6-5
abundance: NA
d_gene: NA

CDR3nt: TGTGCCAGCAGGTATAGGGGTGAGCAGTTCTTC
CDR3aa: CASRYRGEQFF
j_gene: TRBJ2-1
v_gene: TRBV28
abundance: NA
d_gene: NA

CDR3nt: TGTGCCAGCAGCCAAGTTGCCGGGAACGAGCAGTACTTC
CDR3aa: CASSQVAGNEQYF
j_gene: TRBJ2-7
v_gene: TRBV14
abundance: NA
d_gene: NA

CDR3nt: TGTGCCAGCAGCTTAGTTGCGGGTGGAGAGACCCAGTACTTC
CDR3aa: CASSLVAGGETQYF
j_gene: TRBJ2-5
v_gene: TRBV7-9
abundance: NA
d_gene: NA

CDR3nt: TGTGCCAGCAGCGCTCGAATTAGCGGGAGAGGCGATGAGCAGTTCTTC
CDR3aa: CASSARISGRGDEQFF
j_gene: TRBJ2-1
v_gene: TRBV9
abundance: NA
d_gene: TRBD2

CDR3nt: TGTGCCAGCAGTACCTACTACGAGCAGTACTTC
CDR3aa: CASSTYYEQYF
j_gene: TRBJ2-7
v_gene: TRBV28
abundance: NA
d_gene: NA

CDR3nt: TGCGCCAGCCGTTTGGACAGGGGCTATGAGCAGTACTTC
CDR3aa: CASRLDRGYEQYF
j_gene: TRBJ2-7
v_gene: TRBV5-1
abundance: NA
d_gene: TRBD1

CDR3nt: TGTGCCAGCAGCCAATTTACAGGAGCGAGGTCTGGGGCCAACGTCCTGACTTTC
CDR3aa: CASSQFTGARSGANVLTF
j_gene: TRBJ2-6
v_gene: TRBV4-2
abundance: NA
d_gene: NA

CDR3nt: TGTGCCAGTAGTAATGGACTAGCGGGAGAGGTAGAAGAGACCCAGTACTTC
CDR3aa: CASSNGLAGEVEETQYF
j_gene: TRBJ2-5
v_gene: TRBV19
abundance: NA
d_gene: TRBD2

CDR3nt: TGTGCCACCTTCCCAGGCTACCCTAGCACAGATACGCAGTATTTT
CDR3aa: CATFPGYPSTDTQYF
j_gene: TRBJ2-3
v_gene: TRBV28
abundance: NA
d_gene: NA

CDR3nt: TGCGCCAGCACTAAATCAGGGGGCAATACTGAAGCTTTCTTT
CDR3aa: CASTKSGGNTEAFF
j_gene: TRBJ1-1
v_gene: TRBV5-1
abundance: NA
d_gene: TRBD1

CDR3nt: TGTGCCAGCAGGCAAGACATGATATCCTACGAGCAGTACTTC
CDR3aa: CASRQDMISYEQYF
j_gene: TRBJ2-7
v_gene: TRBV28
abundance: NA
d_gene: NA

CDR3nt: TGTGCCAGCAGCTCCCATGAGGCCAGGGGGCGTTACAATGAGCAGTTCTTC
CDR3aa: CASSSHEARGRYNEQFF
j_gene: TRBJ2-1
v_gene: TRBV7-9
abundance: NA
d_gene: TRBD1

CDR3nt: TGTGCCAGCAGCGCTACCCGAGAGACCCAGTACTTC
CDR3aa: CASSATRETQYF
j_gene: TRBJ2-5
v_gene: TRBV7-2
abundance: NA
d_gene: NA

CDR3nt: TGTGCCAGCAGCCCTCCGGGGGGAGATCAGCCCCAGCATTTT
CDR3aa: CASSPPGGDQPQHF
j_gene: TRBJ1-5
v_gene: TRBV27
abundance: few
d_gene: NA

CDR3nt: TGTGCCACCAGCAGGGAGAACGGCAATGAGCAGTTCTTC
CDR3aa: CATSRENGNEQFF
j_gene: TRBJ2-1
v_gene: TRBV15
abundance: NA
d_gene: NA

CDR3nt: TGTGCCAGTAGTATTTTGGGACAGGGACAAGAGACCCAGTACTTC
CDR3aa: CASSILGQGQETQYF
j_gene: TRBJ2-5
v_gene: TRBV19
abundance: NA
d_gene: TRBD1

CDR3nt: TGTGCCAGCTCTCTCGCGGGAGGTGACAATGAGCAGTTCTTC
CDR3aa: CASSLAGGDNEQFF
j_gene: TRBJ2-1
v_gene: TRBV18
abundance: NA
d_gene: TRBD2

CDR3nt: TGTGCCAGCAGGGCGGGCCGAAGCTCCTACAATGAGCAGTTCTTC
CDR3aa: CASRAGRSSYNEQFF
j_gene: TRBJ2-1
v_gene: TRBV25-1
abundance: NA
d_gene: NA

CDR3nt: TGTGCCAGCAGGCGGTCTCCGTGGGAAAAACTGTTTTTT
CDR3aa: CASRRSPWEKLFF
j_gene: TRBJ1-4
v_gene: TRBV6-1
abundance: NA
d_gene: NA

CDR3nt: TGTGCCAGCAGGGCGACAACCCTTCGTAACTCCGAGCAGTACTTC
CDR3aa: CASRATTLRNSEQYF
j_gene: TRBJ2-7
v_gene: TRBV2
abundance: NA
d_gene: NA

CDR3nt: TGTGCCAGTACCGGCGGGCCTGGGGCCAACGTCCTGACTTTC
CDR3aa: CASTGGPGANVLTF
j_gene: TRBJ2-6
v_gene: TRBV19
abundance: NA
d_gene: NA

CDR3nt: TGTGCCAGCAGCTTATTATCCCCGGGGACTAGCGGGCTCGAGCAGTACTTC
CDR3aa: CASSLLSPGTSGLEQYF
j_gene: TRBJ2-7
v_gene: TRBV7-9
abundance: NA
d_gene: TRBD2

CDR3nt: TGTGCCAGTAGTATAGTCGGGTTTGGCGGTAATCAGCCCCAGCATTTT
CDR3aa: CASSIVGFGGNQPQHF
j_gene: TRBJ1-5
v_gene: TRBV19
abundance: NA
d_gene: NA

CDR3nt: TGCGCCAGCAGCCCCCTAGGAAGGGGAGGCGATGAAAAACTGTTTTTT
CDR3aa: CASSPLGRGGDEKLFF
j_gene: TRBJ1-4
v_gene: TRBV5-1
abundance: NA
d_gene: NA

CDR3nt: TGCAGCGTAAGTCCCCAGGAAGAGACCCAGTACTTC
CDR3aa: CSVSPQEETQYF
j_gene: TRBJ2-5
v_gene: TRBV29-1
abundance: NA
d_gene: NA

CDR3nt: TGTGCCAGCGTACAGGCCCCCCACTATGGCTACACCTTC
CDR3aa: CASVQAPHYGYTF
j_gene: TRBJ1-2
v_gene: TRBV28
abundance: NA
d_gene: NA

CDR3nt: TGTGCCAGCAGCTTCGGGGGGCAGGGCCTTAACTATGGCTACACCTTC
CDR3aa: CASSFGGQGLNYGYTF
j_gene: TRBJ1-2
v_gene: TRBV7-8
abundance: NA
d_gene: NA

CDR3nt: TGCGCCAGCAGCCAAGATCGGCTCGGGAGGAACACCAATGAGCAGTTCTTC
CDR3aa: CASSQDRLGRNTNEQFF
j_gene: TRBJ2-1
v_gene: TRBV4-1
abundance: once
d_gene: TRBD2

CDR3nt: TGCGCCAGCAGCTTGACTAGCGACTACACCGGGGAGCTGTTTTTT
CDR3aa: CASSLTSDYTGELFF
j_gene: TRBJ2-2
v_gene: TRBV5-1
abundance: NA
d_gene: TRBD2

CDR3nt: TGTGCCAGCAGCGAAGAGACTAGGGTCTTGTACAATGAGCAGTTCTTC
CDR3aa: CASSEETRVLYNEQFF
j_gene: TRBJ2-1
v_gene: TRBV6-1
abundance: NA
d_gene: NA

CDR3nt: TGCGCCAGTGGTGTGGGCGGGAGCGGGGAGACCCAGTACTTC
CDR3aa: CASGVGGSGETQYF
j_gene: TRBJ2-5
v_gene: TRBV10-2
abundance: once
d_gene: TRBD2

CDR3nt: TGTGCCAGCAGCGTCCCCAGATATGGCTACACCTTC
CDR3aa: CASSVPRYGYTF
j_gene: TRBJ1-2
v_gene: TRBV13
abundance: NA
d_gene: NA

CDR3nt: TGCGCCAGCAGCCCCCTAGGTGGGAGTGGGTACGAGCAGTACTTC
CDR3aa: CASSPLGGSGYEQYF
j_gene: TRBJ2-7
v_gene: TRBV5-1
abundance: NA
d_gene: NA

CDR3nt: TGTGCCAAGAAAATGTCCGCCGGACACGGTTTCACAGATACGCAGTATTTT
CDR3aa: CAKKMSAGHGFTDTQYF
j_gene: TRBJ2-3
v_gene: TRBV2
abundance: NA
d_gene: NA

CDR3nt: TGTGCCAGCAGCCAGGACAGGGGAGGCACCGGGGAGCTGTTTTTT
CDR3aa: CASSQDRGGTGELFF
j_gene: TRBJ2-2
v_gene: TRBV28
abundance: NA
d_gene: TRBD1

CDR3nt: TGTGCCATCTCTGCGGGGAGTCAGGGAAGGTATGGCTACACCTTC
CDR3aa: CAISAGSQGRYGYTF
j_gene: TRBJ1-2
v_gene: TRBV10-3
abundance: NA
d_gene: NA

CDR3nt: TGTGCCAGCTCACCTAGGACAGGGGAGAAGGAAAAACTGTTTTTT
CDR3aa: CASSPRTGEKEKLFF
j_gene: TRBJ1-4
v_gene: TRBV18
abundance: NA
d_gene: TRBD1

CDR3nt: TGTGCCAGCACCGGACAGGGAATAGTTCAGTACTTC
CDR3aa: CASTGQGIVQYF
j_gene: TRBJ2-4
v_gene: TRBV4-2
abundance: few
d_gene: TRBD1